One sample yielded the 27 T cell receptor beta chains listed below, sequenced in a study of regulatory T cells in long-lasting Graves disease. Construction of TCR beta libraries relied on iRepertoire HTBI primers and on Arm-PCR targeting CDR3 regions. In TCRdb, the multiplex PCR reads were re-called with MiXCR into one record per CDR3 protein. The table lists 400,000 to 500,000 distinct CDR3 sequences, around 15% of them singletons. Time point of the sample: newly diagnosed GD, antithyroid drugs for less than 3 months. The TCR library was made from RNA extracted from PBMCs. These same data were also listed under a study on T cells in Graves' hyperthyroidism and ophthalmopathy.

The sequences come from peripheral blood mononuclear cells (PBMCs), collected at new diagnosis, from a patient treated with antithyroid drugs. The receptor set was obtained from a woman between 45 and 60 years old with Graves disease.

Many counts were recorded for this clonotype. DNA for the CDR3: TGTGCCAGCAGCTACAGATCCGCAAGCACAGATACGCAGTATTTT. Protein product: CASSYRSASTDTQYF. V usage is TRBV12-3 or TRBV12-4 and J usage is TRBJ2-3; D unresolved. The CDR3 totals 15 residues. The V and J ends lost 6 bases and 0 bases respectively, with 13 bases between them.

The sample holds many counts of this clonotype. This chain connects TRBV28 to TRBJ1-2; 10 positions match TRBD1. Trimming cost V 3 bases and J 5 bases; bases outside gene matches: 6. Germline CDR1 reads MDHEN; CDR2 reads SYDVKM. The CDR3 contains 15 residues. The CDR3 reads CASSFDRGLWYGYTF. The CDR3, as DNA: TGTGCCAGCAGTTTCGACAGGGGGCTCTGGTATGGCTACACCTTC.

This chain connects TRBV12-3 or TRBV12-4 to TRBJ2-1; 10 bases line up with TRBD2. Near its end, the DNA agrees better with TRBJ2-5, so the J call may be wrong. CDR3 size: 15 residues. The CDR3 coding sequence is TGTGCCAGCAGCCTGAGCGGGAGGGCCGGTGAGACCCAGTACTTC. It is translated as CASSLSGRAGETQYF.

This clonotype has ten or more counts. V usage is TRBV29-1 and J usage is TRBJ2-5; 7 nucleotides align to TRBD1. The CDR3 is 12 residues long. The J segment lost 3 bases and the V segment lost 7 bases, leaving 5 bases of the junction unmatched. In germline, CDR1 is SQVTM, CDR2 ANQGSEA. CDR3 protein: CSAQGTEETQYF. CDR3 nucleotides: TGCAGCGCCCAGGGGACAGAAGAGACCCAGTACTTC.

The chain has TRBV19 and TRBJ2-7; 7 bases are shared with TRBD2. The CDR3 sequence is 15 residues long. V trimming: 5 bases; J trimming: 6 bases; junction bases outside the gene matches: 13. Germline V gene sequence: CDR1 LNHDA, CDR2 SQIVND (reference sequence). For the CDR3, the DNA is TGTGCCAGTAGTCCTCGCAGCGGGAAGCTCGCCGAGCAGTACTTC. Translating gives CASSPRSGKLAEQYF.

This sequence joins TRBV7-9 and TRBJ2-5, with 12 bases matching TRBD1. Germline V gene lookup returns CDR1 SEHNR and CDR2 FQNEAQ (reference sequence). Trimming removed 6 bases from V and 5 bases from J; junction bases left unmatched: 13. The CDR3 sequence is 17 residues long. CDR3 region: CASSERDRGPSLETQYF. CDR3 bases: TGTGCCAGCAGTGAGCGGGACAGGGGGCCCTCGTTGGAGACCCAGTACTTC.

The chain couples TRBV4-2 to TRBJ2-6; 10 nucleotides match TRBD1. Germline CDR1 and CDR2: LGHNA and YNFKEQ. The CDR3 contains 17 residues. The V gene end was trimmed by 5 bases and the J gene end by 2 bases; junction bases not matched to a gene: 6. Here the CDR3 DNA reads TGTGCCAGCAGCAACCGGGACAGGGGACCTGGGGCCAACGTCCTGACTTTC. Translated, it gives CASSNRDRGPGANVLTF.

The chain is built from TRBV25-1 and TRBJ2-1, with a possible D match to TRBD1 (6 bases). V lost 4 bases to trimming and J lost 6 bases, with 16 bases between them. There are 15 residues in the CDR3. Germline lookup yields CDR1 MGHDK and CDR2 SYGVNS. CDR3 sequence reads: CASSGYRVALNEQFF. The DNA of the CDR3 is TGTGCCAGCAGTGGGTACAGGGTTGCCCTCAATGAGCAGTTCTTC.

The chain links TRBV12-3 or TRBV12-4 to TRBJ2-2; no clear D gene. The V gene lost 4 bases and the J gene lost 2 bases, with 11 bases spanning the gap. The CDR3 covers 15 residues. The CDR3 region is CASSYWGLNTGELFF. Written as DNA, the CDR3 is TGTGCCAGCAGTTATTGGGGTTTAAACACCGGGGAGCTGTTTTTT.

This clonotype was recorded at least ten times. J is TRBJ2-1 and V is TRBV5-1, with TRBD2 matching 7 bases. J lost 5 bases, V lost 0 bases, and 8 bases had no gene match. The CDR3 spans 16 residues. In germline, CDR1 is SGHRS, CDR2 YFSETQ. CDR3 nucleotides: TGCGCCAGCAGCTTGGCCGTGGCTAGCGGAAACAATGAGCAGTTCTTC. Translation: CASSLAVASGNNEQFF.

This clonotype occurred many times. The chain joins TRBV30 to TRBJ1-1, with D possibly TRBD1 on 6 matching bases. Trimming took 0 bases from V and 0 from J, leaving 8 bases between them. CDR1 and CDR2 from the germline V gene are GTSNPN and SVGIG (reference sequence). This CDR3 comprises 14 residues. Here the CDR3 reads CAWSVTGLNTEAFF. CDR3 coding DNA: TGTGCCTGGAGTGTAACAGGGCTGAACACTGAAGCTTTCTTT. Full variable domain (outside the CDR3, taken from reference TRBV30 and TRBJ1-1): SQTIHQWPATLVQPVGSPLSLECTVEGTSNPNLYWYRQAAGRGLQLLFYSVGIGQISSEVPQNLSASRPQDRQFILSSKKLLLSDSGFYLCAWSVTGLNTEAFFGQGTRLTVV.

About this clonotype itself: With a much larger clone just one base away, this may be a read error. V is TRBV12-3 or TRBV12-4 and J is TRBJ1-6; TRBD1 might be the D (5 bases). The CDR3 is 16 residues long. V lost 6 bases to trimming and J lost 7 bases, with 19 bases between them. The CDR3 DNA is TGTGCCAGCAGAGCCGGGACTGATCCTACCAATTCACCCCTCCACTTT. Its translation is CASRAGTDPTNSPLHF.

This clonotype has a count of ten or more. V usage is TRBV12-3 or TRBV12-4 and J usage is TRBJ1-5, with D possibly being TRBD1 (5 bases). This CDR3 region has 14 residues. V was shortened by 5 bases and J by 0 bases, with 8 bases between the two germline ends. CDR3 sequence reads: CASSAGFSNQPQHF. The CDR3 nucleotides are TGTGCCAGCAGTGCAGGGTTTAGCAATCAGCCCCAGCATTTT.

This clonotype was seen many times. The chain combines TRBV28 with TRBJ2-1; D perhaps matches TRBD1 (6 bases). CDR3 size: 13 residues. V was shortened by 3 bases and J by 4 bases, with 7 bases between the two germline ends. Germline-derived CDR1 and CDR2 are MDHEN and SYDVKM. The CDR3 loop is CASSLDSYNEQFF. CDR3 coding DNA: TGTGCCAGCAGTTTGGACAGTTACAATGAGCAGTTCTTC. Full variable domain (outside the CDR3, taken from reference TRBV28 and TRBJ2-1): DVKVTQSSRYLVKRTGEKVFLECVQDMDHENMFWYRQDPGLGLRLIYFSYDVKMKEKGDIPEGYSVSREKKERFSLILESASTNQTSMYLCASSLDSYNEQFFGPGTRLTVL.

This clonotype was observed at least ten times. The V call is TRBV28, the J call TRBJ1-6; the D is unclear. Germline V gene data show CDR1 as MDHEN and CDR2 as SYDVKM. The CDR3 is made up of 15 amino acids. V lost 3 bases to trimming and J lost 6 bases, with 12 bases between them. The CDR3 protein is CASSLQGFGNSPLHF. DNA for the CDR3: TGTGCCAGCAGTTTGCAAGGTTTTGGTAATTCACCCCTCCACTTT.

This clonotype appeared a few times. V gene TRBV5-6 combines with J gene TRBJ2-4; 11 bases are a match to TRBD1. V dropped 4 bases and J dropped 15; count of bases not matched to a gene: 6. The germline V gene has CDR1 SGHDT and CDR2 YYEEEE. This CDR3 region has 12 residues. As DNA, the CDR3 is TGTGCCAGCAGCGGGGACAGGGGGACGGGGTACTTC. It is translated as CASSGDRGTGYF.

This clonotype was detected ten times or more. The rearrangement uses TRBV27 and TRBJ2-7; D is unclear. CDR1 MNHEY and CDR2 SMNVEV come from the germline V gene (reference sequence). The CDR3 runs to 12 residues. V was cut by 5 bases and J by 5 bases, with 10 bases left in between. CDR3 in DNA: TGTGCCAGCAGTAACCCGCCGGACGAGCAGTACTTC. Residues: CASSNPPDEQYF.

This clonotype was counted at least ten times. The chain is built from TRBV28 and TRBJ2-7; D remains ambiguous. V was trimmed by 6 bases and J by 2 bases, leaving 8 bases between them. Per germline, CDR1 MDHEN and CDR2 SYDVKM. This CDR3 has 12 residues. The CDR3, as DNA: TGTGCCAGCAGCGCTGACACCTACGAGCAGTACTTC. Translating gives CASSADTYEQYF.

This clonotype came up many times. The rearrangement joins TRBV18 to TRBJ1-1; D may be TRBD1 (5 bases). Germline CDR1 and CDR2: KGHSH and LQKENI. The CDR3 is 15 amino acids. The V end was cut by 2 bases, the J end by 4 bases, with 14 bases between. This CDR3 reads CASSPGDGRGTEAFF. CDR3 DNA: TGTGCCAGCTCACCAGGGGACGGACGGGGCACTGAAGCTTTCTTT.

At least ten counts were recorded for this clonotype. The CDR3 region is CASSAQGIGYTF. In DNA form, the CDR3 reads TGTGCCAGCAGTGCACAGGGTATTGGCTACACCTTC. The gene calls are TRBV27 and TRBJ1-2; TRBD1 is a possible D gene (6 bases). Trimming stripped 5 bases from V and 7 bases from J, with 11 bases between. Germline V lookup: CDR1 MNHEY, CDR2 SMNVEV (reference sequence). CDR3 length: 12 amino acids.

The sample holds many counts of this clonotype. This rearrangement joins TRBV11-3 to TRBJ2-3; 11 nucleotides line up with TRBD2. V lost 5 bases, J lost 3 bases, and 7 bases stayed unmatched. Germline-derived CDR1 and CDR2 are SGHNT and YENEEA. This CDR3 region has 16 residues. For the CDR3, the DNA is TGTGCCAGCAGCCCTAGCGGGAGGCGTGGTACAGATACGCAGTATTTT. Amino acid sequence: CASSPSGRRGTDTQYF.

This clonotype has a count of ten or more. The chain couples TRBV7-3 to TRBJ2-3, with D hard to call. The CDR3 is 15 residues long. CDR1 is SGHTA and CDR2 is FQGTGA in the germline V gene. V dropped 2 bases and J dropped 2 bases, with 11 bases sitting between them. This CDR3 is CASSLVGDLTDTQYF. CDR3 sequence (DNA): TGTGCCAGCAGCTTAGTCGGCGACCTCACAGATACGCAGTATTTT. The full variable domain, rest sourced from reference TRBV7-3 and TRBJ2-3, is GAGVSQTPSNKVTEKGKYVELRCDPISGHTALYWYRQSLGQGPEFLIYFQGTGAADDSGLPNDRFFAVRPEGSVSTLKIQRTERGDSAVYLCASSLVGDLTDTQYFGPGTRLTVL.

The V gene is TRBV27, the J gene TRBJ1-2; tentatively, D is TRBD1 (5 bases). The CDR3 is made up of 14 amino acids. CDR1 MNHEY and CDR2 SMNVEV come from the germline V gene (reference sequence). V was cut by 5 bases and J by 5 bases, with 15 bases left in between. The DNA for the CDR3 is TGTGCCAGCAGTCCGACAGAACTGGGGTATGGCTACACCTTC. Amino acid sequence: CASSPTELGYGYTF.

The V and J genes are TRBV7-9 and TRBJ2-7; 14 bases fit TRBD2. V lost 5 bases to trimming and J lost 3 bases; unmatched junction nucleotides: 12. This CDR3 contains 18 residues. Germline V gene data show CDR1 as SEHNR and CDR2 as FQNEAQ (reference sequence). The CDR3 DNA reads as TGTGCCAGCAGCCCGGGAAGGGGGGGACTAGCGGGAGACTACGAGCAGTACTTC. Translating it yields CASSPGRGGLAGDYEQYF.

The rearrangement links TRBV29-1 to TRBJ2-1, with 8 positions matching TRBD2. Losses at the gene ends were 5 bases for V and 3 bases for J; bases not matched to a gene: 9. Per germline, CDR1 SQVTM and CDR2 ANQGSEA. CDR3 length: 15 residues. The CDR3 DNA is TGCAGCGTTTACATCCAAGCGGGAGACTACAATGAGCAGTTCTTC. Translating gives CSVYIQAGDYNEQFF.

There are a few counts of this clonotype. The genes are TRBV3-1 and TRBJ1-6; perhaps TRBD1 as D (5 bases). The CDR3 covers 15 residues. V dropped 1 base and J dropped 9 bases, with 13 bases sitting between them. The germline gives CDR1 LGHDT, CDR2 YNNKEL (reference sequence). CDR3 coding DNA: TGTGCCAGCAGCCAAGCACGGCAGGGTAGTTCACCCCTCCACTTT. Its translation is CASSQARQGSSPLHF.

Ten or more counts support this clonotype. The chain uses TRBV3-1 and TRBJ2-1; D remains unclear. The CDR3 length is 12 residues. Looked up from germline, CDR1 is LGHDT and CDR2 is YNNKEL (reference sequence). Trimming left V 8 bases short and J 9 bases short, with 14 bases between. CDR3 sequence: CASGLADAEQFF. As DNA, the CDR3 is TGTGCCAGCGGATTAGCCGATGCTGAGCAGTTCTTC.